These T cell receptor beta chains were read from a single sample in a study of shared clonotypes between healthy human individuals. The assay was immunoSEQ multiplex PCR, and TCRdb's table has in-frame clones only and misses some. Found here are some 1,100,000 clones, 78% of them singletons; the top ten hold roughly 0.56%. Specimen: memory CD4+ T cells from PBMCs. The origin of the receptors is a man younger than 35 in good health. Some clones in this sample may be carry-over from other donors' samples. The CDR3 runs from the conserved cysteine through the conserved F or W. Each record gives: D gene, J gene, clone size, V gene, CDR3 protein, CDR3 DNA. D genes are given only for firm matches. Expanded clones get a size class; other rows say once, few or many, or leave the size out.

d_call: -; j_call: TRBJ1-1; clone_size: -; v_call: TRBV28; cdr3_aa: CASKLGGRREAFF; cdr3_nt: TGTGCCAGTAAATTAGGCGGTCGACGGGAAGCTTTCTTT
d_call: -; j_call: TRBJ1-2; clone_size: -; v_call: TRBV20-1; cdr3_aa: CTPGGGAGYTF; cdr3_nt: TGCACCCCGGGCGGGGGCGCCGGCTACACCTTC
d_call: TRBD1; j_call: TRBJ1-5; clone_size: -; v_call: TRBV9; cdr3_aa: CASSADTGGSQPQHF; cdr3_nt: TGTGCCAGCAGCGCCGACACAGGGGGCTCTCAGCCCCAGCATTTT
d_call: -; j_call: TRBJ2-5; clone_size: few; v_call: TRBV5-5; cdr3_aa: CASSLGVDQETQYF; cdr3_nt: TGTGCCAGCAGCTTGGGTGTCGACCAAGAGACCCAGTACTTC
d_call: -; j_call: TRBJ2-6; clone_size: -; v_call: TRBV5-1; cdr3_aa: CASSGGGSGANVLTF; cdr3_nt: TGCGCCAGCAGTGGTGGGGGCTCTGGGGCCAACGTCCTGACTTTC
d_call: TRBD2; j_call: TRBJ2-1; clone_size: once; v_call: TRBV5-1; cdr3_aa: CASSLEPAGVRNEQFF; cdr3_nt: TGCGCCAGCAGCTTGGAGCCAGCGGGAGTGAGGAATGAGCAGTTCTTC
d_call: -; j_call: TRBJ2-3; clone_size: -; v_call: TRBV7-3; cdr3_aa: CASSLGEVDTQYF; cdr3_nt: TGTGCCAGCAGCTTGGGGGAGGTAGATACGCAGTATTTT
d_call: -; j_call: TRBJ1-3; clone_size: -; v_call: TRBV4-3; cdr3_aa: CASSVQGSGNTIYF; cdr3_nt: TGCGCCAGCAGCGTGCAGGGTTCTGGAAACACCATATATTTT
d_call: -; j_call: TRBJ2-1; clone_size: few; v_call: TRBV5-1; cdr3_aa: CASSLGGSYNEQFF; cdr3_nt: TGCGCCAGCAGCTTAGGCGGATCCTACAATGAGCAGTTCTTC
d_call: -; j_call: TRBJ2-1; clone_size: -; v_call: TRBV11-2; cdr3_aa: CASSLEVENNEQFF; cdr3_nt: TGTGCCAGCAGCTTAGAGGTCGAGAACAATGAGCAGTTCTTC
d_call: TRBD2; j_call: TRBJ2-7; clone_size: -; v_call: TRBV2; cdr3_aa: CASSKAGTSGEQYF; cdr3_nt: TGTGCCAGCAGCAAGGCCGGGACTAGCGGGGAGCAGTACTTC
d_call: -; j_call: TRBJ2-7; clone_size: -; v_call: TRBV5-4; cdr3_aa: CASRLQFSDGYEQYF; cdr3_nt: TGTGCCAGCAGATTACAATTCTCGGACGGTTACGAGCAGTACTTC
d_call: TRBD1; j_call: TRBJ1-3; clone_size: -; v_call: TRBV5-5; cdr3_aa: CASSLIQGGASTIYF; cdr3_nt: TGTGCCAGCAGCTTGATACAGGGGGGTGCGAGCACCATATATTTT
d_call: -; j_call: TRBJ2-3; clone_size: -; v_call: TRBV7-7; cdr3_aa: CASSWTSTDTQYF; cdr3_nt: TGTGCCAGCAGCTGGACCAGCACAGATACGCAGTATTTT
d_call: -; j_call: TRBJ2-3; clone_size: -; v_call: TRBV5-4; cdr3_aa: CASSLEQTTDTQYF; cdr3_nt: TGTGCCAGCAGCTTGGAACAGACCACAGATACGCAGTATTTT
d_call: TRBD2; j_call: TRBJ2-7; clone_size: -; v_call: TRBV7-9; cdr3_aa: CASSLGFSGLGGYEQYF; cdr3_nt: TGTGCCAGCAGCTTAGGGTTTTCGGGACTAGGGGGATACGAGCAGTACTTC
d_call: -; j_call: TRBJ2-7; clone_size: -; v_call: TRBV28; cdr3_aa: CASRGYSYEQYF; cdr3_nt: TGTGCCAGCAGAGGGTACTCCTACGAGCAGTACTTC
d_call: -; j_call: TRBJ1-2; clone_size: once; v_call: TRBV7-2; cdr3_aa: CASSLGSTPYGYTF; cdr3_nt: TGTGCCAGCAGCTTGGGATCGACCCCATATGGCTACACCTTC
d_call: -; j_call: TRBJ1-1; clone_size: -; v_call: TRBV6-5; cdr3_aa: CASSYKGGDTEAFF; cdr3_nt: TGTGCCAGCAGCTATAAAGGTGGCGACACTGAAGCTTTCTTT
d_call: -; j_call: TRBJ2-5; clone_size: -; v_call: TRBV2; cdr3_aa: CASSEQGGQTQYF; cdr3_nt: TGTGCCAGCAGTGAACAGGGTGGGCAGACCCAGTACTTC
d_call: TRBD2; j_call: TRBJ2-2; clone_size: -; v_call: TRBV2; cdr3_aa: CASSERLARNTGELFF; cdr3_nt: TGTGCCAGCAGTGAGCGACTAGCGCGGAACACCGGGGAGCTGTTTTTT
d_call: -; j_call: TRBJ1-2; clone_size: -; v_call: TRBV6-1; cdr3_aa: CASSGAFNSYGYTF; cdr3_nt: TGTGCCAGCAGTGGGGCCTTTAACTCCTATGGCTACACCTTC
d_call: -; j_call: TRBJ2-1; clone_size: -; v_call: TRBV5-8; cdr3_aa: CASTGRGAPYNEQFF; cdr3_nt: TGTGCCAGCACCGGTCGGGGCGCGCCCTACAATGAGCAGTTCTTC
d_call: -; j_call: TRBJ2-1; clone_size: -; v_call: TRBV5-1; cdr3_aa: CASSIGAGRDHNEQFF; cdr3_nt: TGCGCCAGCAGCATAGGGGCAGGGCGGGATCACAATGAGCAGTTCTTC
d_call: TRBD1; j_call: TRBJ2-7; clone_size: -; v_call: TRBV27; cdr3_aa: CASSQGAHNYEQYF; cdr3_nt: TGTGCCAGCAGTCAGGGGGCCCATAACTACGAGCAGTACTTC
d_call: TRBD1; j_call: TRBJ2-5; clone_size: -; v_call: TRBV28; cdr3_aa: CASRSQGTETQYF; cdr3_nt: TGTGCCAGCAGGTCACAGGGGACAGAGACCCAGTACTTC
d_call: TRBD1; j_call: TRBJ1-2; clone_size: few; v_call: TRBV29-1; cdr3_aa: CSVANRGWDYTF; cdr3_nt: TGCAGCGTTGCGAACAGGGGTTGGGACTACACCTTC
d_call: -; j_call: TRBJ2-7; clone_size: -; v_call: TRBV5-6; cdr3_aa: CASRINYEQYF; cdr3_nt: TGTGCCAGCAGGATAAACTACGAGCAGTACTTC
d_call: -; j_call: TRBJ1-5; clone_size: -; v_call: TRBV28; cdr3_aa: CASSFRSRLQPQHF; cdr3_nt: TGTGCCAGCAGTTTTCGGTCTCGACTTCAGCCCCAGCATTTT
d_call: -; j_call: TRBJ2-2; clone_size: -; v_call: TRBV5-1; cdr3_aa: CASSLGAGELFF; cdr3_nt: TGCGCCAGTAGCTTGGGGGCCGGGGAGCTGTTTTTT
d_call: -; j_call: TRBJ2-7; clone_size: many; v_call: TRBV7-3; cdr3_aa: CASRPSGSYEQYF; cdr3_nt: TGTGCCAGCAGACCCAGCGGCTCCTACGAGCAGTACTTC
d_call: -; j_call: TRBJ1-2; clone_size: -; v_call: TRBV19; cdr3_aa: CASSISGTGDYGYTF; cdr3_nt: TGTGCCAGTAGTATATCGGGGACGGGCGACTATGGCTACACCTTC
d_call: -; j_call: TRBJ2-4; clone_size: -; v_call: TRBV7-2; cdr3_aa: CASSSLNIQYF; cdr3_nt: TGTGCCAGCAGCTCACTAAACATTCAGTACTTC
d_call: TRBD2; j_call: TRBJ2-3; clone_size: -; v_call: TRBV4-2; cdr3_aa: CASSLQLAVSTDTQYF; cdr3_nt: TGTGCCAGCAGCCTTCAACTAGCGGTTTCCACAGATACGCAGTATTTT
d_call: -; j_call: TRBJ1-1; clone_size: few; v_call: TRBV7-2; cdr3_aa: CAAGGGSESEAFF; cdr3_nt: TGTGCCGCCGGGGGAGGGTCAGAGTCTGAAGCTTTCTTT
d_call: TRBD1; j_call: TRBJ1-1; clone_size: few; v_call: TRBV11-2; cdr3_aa: CASSPRQGETEAFF; cdr3_nt: TGTGCCAGCAGCCCCCGACAGGGGGAGACTGAAGCTTTCTTT
d_call: -; j_call: TRBJ2-3; clone_size: -; v_call: TRBV5-1; cdr3_aa: CASSENFGTQYF; cdr3_nt: TGCGCCAGCAGCGAAAACTTCGGTACGCAGTATTTT
d_call: -; j_call: TRBJ1-5; clone_size: -; v_call: TRBV28; cdr3_aa: CASSSTTDPSGNQPQHF; cdr3_nt: TGTGCCAGCAGTTCTACAACAGACCCCTCCGGCAATCAGCCCCAGCATTTT
d_call: TRBD1; j_call: TRBJ2-7; clone_size: -; v_call: TRBV10-3; cdr3_aa: CAISERGQGYNEQYF; cdr3_nt: TGTGCCATCAGTGAGAGGGGGCAGGGGTACAACGAGCAGTACTTC
d_call: -; j_call: TRBJ2-7; clone_size: once; v_call: TRBV14; cdr3_aa: CASSQASGIYEQYF; cdr3_nt: TGTGCCAGCAGCCAAGCCTCGGGGATATACGAGCAGTACTTC
d_call: TRBD1; j_call: TRBJ1-1; clone_size: -; v_call: TRBV5-1; cdr3_aa: CASSPADRGTEAFF; cdr3_nt: TGCGCCAGCTCGCCCGCAGACAGGGGCACTGAAGCTTTCTTT
d_call: -; j_call: TRBJ1-5; clone_size: -; v_call: TRBV19; cdr3_aa: CASNTPGLSNRPQHF; cdr3_nt: TGTGCCAGTAACACTCCGGGTCTCTCTAATCGGCCCCAGCATTTT
d_call: -; j_call: TRBJ1-1; clone_size: once; v_call: TRBV2; cdr3_aa: CAGDRPNTEAFF; cdr3_nt: TGTGCCGGTGACAGGCCGAACACTGAAGCTTTCTTT
d_call: TRBD2; j_call: TRBJ2-3; clone_size: -; v_call: TRBV7-2; cdr3_aa: CASSLRASIAGGELYTQYF; cdr3_nt: TGTGCCAGCAGCTTACGGGCCTCCATCGCGGGGGGAGAGTTATATACGCAGTATTTT
d_call: TRBD2; j_call: TRBJ2-3; clone_size: -; v_call: TRBV11-2; cdr3_aa: CASSLLSGTGATQYF; cdr3_nt: TGTGCCAGCAGCCTTTTGAGCGGGACGGGAGCCACGCAGTATTTT